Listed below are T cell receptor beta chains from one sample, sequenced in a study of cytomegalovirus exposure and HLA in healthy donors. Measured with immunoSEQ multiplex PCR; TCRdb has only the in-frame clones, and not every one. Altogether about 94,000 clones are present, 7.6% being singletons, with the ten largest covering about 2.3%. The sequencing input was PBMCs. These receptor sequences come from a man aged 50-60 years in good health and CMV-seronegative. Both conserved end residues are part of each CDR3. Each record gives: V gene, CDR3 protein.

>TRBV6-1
CASRDRGINTIYF
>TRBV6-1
CASSDVRGDSYEQYF
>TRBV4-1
CASSQEPFVSYEQYF
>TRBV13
CASSLGPRGTSYNEQFF
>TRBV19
CASSRTGTNEKLFF
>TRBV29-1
CSGIQGRNTEAFF
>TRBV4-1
CASSQNRGRNTEAFF
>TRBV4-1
CASSPWAGGRNEKLFF
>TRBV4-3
CASSRDGTSPLEQYF
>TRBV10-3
CAIGDRATDTQYF
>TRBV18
CASSEPGQGNTGELFF
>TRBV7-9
CASSLTGTGDQPQHF
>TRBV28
CASSTRQGRMNTEAFF
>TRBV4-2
CASSALAGVGNTGELFF
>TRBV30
CAWSSLTAGPFTF
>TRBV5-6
CASTAFAGGVMSPFF
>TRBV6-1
CASSGQGLYEQYF
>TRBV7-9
CASSLDYHEQYF
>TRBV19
CASTEGQGRIRTPLHF
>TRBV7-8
CASSLSSGETQYF
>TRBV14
CASSQGLINEQFF
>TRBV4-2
CASSHHMRDPEQYF
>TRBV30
CAWSEAGAKTQYF
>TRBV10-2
CASSTPGGAYEQYF
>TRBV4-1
CASSQENRGHQPQHF
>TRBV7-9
CASSLGQSNQPQHF
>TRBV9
CASSDSFNYGYTF
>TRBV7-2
CASSLGRAGTDTQYF
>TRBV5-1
CASSLLAGGKNEQFF
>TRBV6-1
CASKIEQGRSQPQHF
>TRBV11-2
CASSLDSARVETQYF
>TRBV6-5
CASSSPEGNTEAFF
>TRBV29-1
CSVEATGFGELFF
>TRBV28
CASVSPTFYNEQFF
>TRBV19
CASSMGQGYGYTF